Presented here are 16 T cell receptor beta chains from one specimen sequenced in a study of control samples from healthy donors and cancer patients (dated by TCRdb to about 2020). Libraries were made using the immunoSEQ multiplex PCR assay. The immuneACCESS repertoire file appears here via TCRdb, limited to in-frame rearrangements. These files lack a portion of the clones; in checked studies, under half of the deficit traces to unresolved V genes, and the cause of the others is not known. For this sample the table gives some 95,000 clones, of which almost 90% were detected only once. Jointly, the top ten make up around an eighth of the sample. The sequencing input was blood. Source of these receptors: a man aged 25-40 years in good health.

The genes are TRBV4-1 and TRBJ2-3, with D maybe TRBD1 (5 bases). V lost 1 base to trimming and J lost 4 bases, with 9 bases between them. Germline V CDR1 and CDR2: MGHRA, YSYEKL. This CDR3 is 14 amino acids long. In DNA, the CDR3 is TGCGCCAGCAGCCAAGGCAGGGTTTCAGATACGCAGTATTTT. It codes for CASSQGRVSDTQYF.

This chain connects TRBV6-6 to TRBJ2-1; 7 nucleotides line up with TRBD2. After removal of 2 bases from V and 2 bases from J, the junction contained 0 bases not matched to a gene. The CDR3 totals 14 residues. CDR1 and CDR2 from the germline V gene are MNHNY and SVGAGI (reference sequence). The CDR3 DNA follows: TGTGCCAGCAGTTACGGGACTACCTACAATGAGCAGTTCTTC. Amino acid sequence: CASSYGTTYNEQFF.

This chain uses TRBV28 with TRBJ2-1; 7 nucleotides match TRBD2. The ends lost 1 base at V and 7 bases at J; junction bases unmatched: 10. This CDR3 contains 16 residues. Per germline, CDR1 MDHEN and CDR2 SYDVKM. Here the CDR3 DNA reads TGTGCCAGCAGTTTATCGGTTGAGGGAGGGCTTAATGAGCAGTTCTTC. Residues: CASSLSVEGGLNEQFF.

Of note for this clone: A read error may account for a junction end that differs from germline. The same CDR3 also results from other DNA sequences found in this sample. The DNA for the CDR3 is TGTCCCAGCATTTTACTATCAGCGGGGGGGGGCGGGAGCTACGAGCAGTACTTC. Translating gives CPSILLSAGGGGSYEQYF. The gene calls are TRBV27 and TRBJ2-7; 10 bases line up with TRBD2. Looked up from germline, CDR1 is MNHEY and CDR2 is SMNVEV (reference sequence). The CDR3 length is 18 residues.

This sequence joins TRBV6-6 and TRBJ2-3; 8 bases are shared with TRBD1. The V and J ends lost 3 bases and 2 bases, in that order; junction bases with no gene match: 7. The CDR3 length is 16 residues. Germline V gene sequence: CDR1 MNHNY, CDR2 SVGAGI (reference sequence). This CDR3 reads CASSYFRGPLTDTQYF. As DNA, the CDR3 is TGTGCCAGCAGTTATTTCAGGGGGCCCCTCACAGATACGCAGTATTTT.

The V gene is TRBV5-8, the J gene TRBJ2-7; a weak D match, TRBD2 (6 bases). Germline-derived CDR1 and CDR2 are SGHTS and YDEGEE. The ends were cut back, 5 bases at V and 4 bases at J, with 16 bases in the middle. The CDR3 sequence is 14 residues long. The CDR3 region is CASRAFGGSYEQYF. DNA of the CDR3: TGTGCCAGCAGGGCCTTCGGGGGTTCTTACGAGCAGTACTTC.

This clone was seen just once. The chain is built from TRBV4-1 and TRBJ2-3; D may be TRBD2 (5 bases). From germline, CDR1 is MGHRA and CDR2 YSYEKL. The CDR3 is made up of 18 amino acids. The germline V and J ends were trimmed by 3 bases and 0 bases, with 19 bases remaining between them. The CDR3 nucleotides are TGCGCCAGCAGCCAGGCTTCTAGACCGGGGTCTAGCACAGATACGCAGTATTTT. This sequence encodes CASSQASRPGSSTDTQYF.

The chain carries TRBV27 and TRBJ2-7, with 8 bases lining up with TRBD2. Per germline, CDR1 MNHEY and CDR2 SMNVEV (reference sequence). Trimming at V came to 6 bases and at J to 2 bases, leaving 6 bases not matched to a gene. The CDR3 covers 14 residues. The CDR3 DNA follows: TGTGCCAGCAGGCGAACGGGAGGGGCCTACGAGCAGTACTTC. Translated: CASRRTGGAYEQYF.

Only one count was recorded for this clone. This chain joins TRBV27 and TRBJ2-5; 7 bases line up with TRBD1. Near its end, the DNA agrees better with TRBJ2-7, so the J call may be wrong. Germline V CDR1 and CDR2: MNHEY, SMNVEV (reference sequence). This CDR3 comprises 15 residues. The CDR3 sequence is CASSTRQGLTYEQYF. The CDR3 bases are TGTGCCAGCAGTACCCGACAGGGCCTTACCTACGAGCAGTACTTC.

J is TRBJ2-5 and V is TRBV29-1, with TRBD1 matching 12 bases. The CDR3 has 14 amino acids. J was trimmed by 4 bases and V by 7 bases; bases with no gene match: 7. Germline V gene lookup returns CDR1 SQVTM and CDR2 ANQGSEA. This CDR3 is CSARDRGRVETQYF. The CDR3 region has the DNA TGCAGCGCCCGGGACAGGGGGCGCGTAGAGACCCAGTACTTC.

CDR3 coding DNA: TGCGCCAGCAGCCCAGTTAGACTGGGACAGGGTTCCTACGAGCAGTACTTC. Translated, it gives CASSPVRLGQGSYEQYF. The chain is built from TRBV4-1 and TRBJ2-7; 9 nucleotides agree with TRBD1. Germline V gives CDR1 MGHRA, CDR2 YSYEKL. The CDR3 is 17 residues long. V shed 4 bases and J 1 base; nucleotides not matched to a gene: 11.

The genes are TRBV9 and TRBJ1-6; TRBD1 agrees at 10 bases. The CDR3 spans 16 residues. From germline, CDR1 is SGDLS and CDR2 YYNGEE. V lost 4 bases to trimming and J lost 8 bases; unmatched junction nucleotides: 9. CDR3 in amino acids: CASSRQGAVSDSPLHF. CDR3 nucleotide sequence: TGTGCCAGCAGCCGACAGGGGGCTGTGTCTGATTCACCCCTCCACTTT.

The chain employs TRBV5-1 and TRBJ2-2, with D perhaps matching TRBD2 (6 bases). The germline gives CDR1 SGHRS, CDR2 YFSETQ. This CDR3 contains 15 residues. Deletions cut 1 base from V and 1 base from J, with 8 bases between. The CDR3 reads CASSLNSGNTGELFF. CDR3 nucleotides: TGCGCCAGCAGCTTGAATAGCGGGAACACCGGGGAGCTGTTTTTT.

The genes are TRBV5-4 and TRBJ2-1; D might be TRBD1 (6 bases). There are 15 residues in the CDR3. CDR1 is SGHNT, CDR2 YYREEE, per germline (reference sequence). V lost 4 bases and J lost 1, with 12 bases in between. The CDR3 bases are TGTGCCAGCAGCCAGGACAGCGTTTCCTACAATGAGCAGTTCTTC. This codes for CASSQDSVSYNEQFF.

This clone showed up just a few times. The chain combines TRBV7-8 with TRBJ2-7; 7 bases agree with TRBD1. The V gene end was trimmed by 7 bases and the J gene end by 0 bases; junction bases not matched to a gene: 12. Germline V CDR1 and CDR2: SGHVS, FQNEAQ. This CDR3 is built from 16 residues. CDR3 sequence (DNA): TGTGCCAGCACCCCTACAGGGGTTCAGCTCTCCTACGAGCAGTACTTC. Its translation: CASTPTGVQLSYEQYF.

Here the CDR3 DNA reads TGTGCCACATCCCTGGGCGGGAGCGTCAATGAGCAGTTCTTC. It specifies CATSLGGSVNEQFF. The gene calls are TRBV7-2 and TRBJ2-1; TRBD2 agrees at 7 bases. This CDR3 comprises 14 residues. From germline, CDR1 is SGHTA and CDR2 FQGNSA. Germline trimming cut 10 bases from V and 6 bases from J; bases unmatched to any gene: 12.